The next 24 T cell receptor beta chains were all read from a single sample in a study of blood T cell repertoires in COVID-19. The protocol was immunoSEQ multiplex PCR, while the TCRdb copy is restricted to in-frame clones and leaves out a portion. The sample shows 95,000 to 150,000 clones, about 88% of them seen only once. The sequenced sample was peripheral blood. The receptor set was obtained from a human donor in a cohort sampled during active COVID-19.

J is TRBJ2-1 and V is TRBV3-1 (or the pseudogene TRBV3-2); a weak D match, TRBD2 (5 bases). This CDR3 has 14 amino acids. Germline V lookup: CDR1 LGHDT, CDR2 YNNKEL (reference sequence). Trimming pared 1 base from V and 8 bases from J, leaving 12 bases between. The CDR3 reads CASSQGTERDEQFF. CDR3 nucleotide sequence: TGTGCCAGCAGCCAAGGCACGGAGAGGGATGAGCAGTTCTTC.

The gene calls are TRBV19 and TRBJ2-7; possibly TRBD1 for D (5 bases). The CDR3 has 13 amino acids. Germline CDR1 reads LNHDA; CDR2 reads SQIVND (reference sequence). V gave up 8 bases and J gave up 3 bases, with 14 bases separating them. CDR3 sequence: CASAGQGLYEQYF. CDR3 in DNA: TGTGCCAGTGCCGGACAAGGCCTCTACGAGCAGTACTTC.

V and J are TRBV7-9 and TRBJ1-1, with TRBD1 as a possible D gene (5 bases). CDR1 SEHNR and CDR2 FQNEAQ come from the germline V gene (reference sequence). The length of the CDR3 is 14 residues. Trimming stripped 1 base from V and 1 base from J, with 7 bases between. The CDR3: CASSLVQGNTEAFF. CDR3 DNA: TGTGCCAGCAGCTTAGTTCAGGGGAACACTGAAGCTTTCTTT.

CDR3 amino acids: CASSLVGEVNEKLFF. The CDR3 DNA reads as TGTGCCAGCAGCTTGGTCGGAGAGGTAAATGAAAAACTGTTTTTT. V and J are TRBV5-5 and TRBJ1-4; no firm D call. V was shortened by 0 bases and J by 5 bases, with 11 bases between the two germline ends. The CDR3 runs 15 residues. From germline, CDR1 is SGHKS and CDR2 YYEKEE (reference sequence). The whole variable domain, filled in from reference TRBV5-5 and TRBJ1-4, reads DAGVTQSPTHLIKTRGQQVTLRCSPISGHKSVSWYQQVLGQGPQFIFQYYEKEERGRGNFPDRFSARQFPNYSSELNVNALLLGDSALYLCASSLVGEVNEKLFFGSGTQLSVL.

The gene calls are TRBV11-2 and TRBJ2-7; D ambiguous. Germline-derived CDR1 and CDR2 are SGHAT and FQNNGV. The V gene lost 1 base and the J gene lost 3 bases, with 4 bases spanning the gap. CDR3 length equals 12 residues. CDR3 loop: CASSLVNYEQYF. The DNA for the CDR3 is TGTGCCAGCAGCTTAGTCAACTACGAGCAGTACTTC. The whole variable domain, remainder taken from reference TRBV11-2 and TRBJ2-7, is EAGVAQSPRYKIIEKRQSVAFWCNPISGHATLYWYQQILGQGPKLLIQFQNNGVVDDSQLPKDRFSAERLKGVDSTLKIQPAKLEDSAVYLCASSLVNYEQYFGPGTRLTVT.

This chain uses TRBV4-2 with TRBJ2-7; 7 bases map to TRBD1. The CDR3 spans 16 residues. After removal of 0 bases from V and 1 base from J, the junction contained 6 bases not matched to a gene. Per the germline V gene, CDR1 is LGHNA and CDR2 is YNFKEQ. CDR3 protein: CASSQDVGDRSYEQYF. DNA for the CDR3: TGTGCCAGCAGCCAAGATGTAGGGGACAGATCCTACGAGCAGTACTTC.

V gene TRBV4-1 combines with J gene TRBJ2-5; 9 bases map to TRBD1. The CDR3 spans 17 residues. V trimming: 2 bases; J trimming: 2 bases; junction bases outside the gene matches: 9. From germline, CDR1 is MGHRA and CDR2 YSYEKL. The CDR3 region is CASSQTLGQGTQETQYF. The CDR3 DNA reads TGCGCCAGCAGCCAAACTCTGGGACAGGGCACTCAAGAGACCCAGTACTTC.

On this clone itself: Other DNA sequences in this sample translate to the same CDR3. The genes are TRBV6-1 and TRBJ2-7; maybe TRBD2 (5 bases). The V end was cut by 2 bases, the J end by 2 bases, with 7 bases between. CDR3 length equals 13 residues. The V gene's germline CDR1 is MNHNS and CDR2 SASEGT. CDR3 nucleotides: TGTGCCAGCAGTGAAACCGGGGCCTACGAGCAGTACTTC. It is translated as CASSETGAYEQYF.

The chain links TRBV4-2 to TRBJ2-7; 11 positions agree with TRBD1. The CDR3 sequence is 15 residues long. V gave up 5 bases and J gave up 6 bases; unmatched junction bases: 9. From germline, CDR1 is LGHNA and CDR2 YNFKEQ. The CDR3 spells CASSAPGQGAGEQYF. The DNA for the CDR3 is TGTGCCAGCAGCGCGCCCGGACAGGGGGCGGGCGAGCAGTACTTC.

The rearrangement uses TRBV6-5 and TRBJ1-1; 9 bases line up with TRBD1. This CDR3 is 15 amino acids long. V was pared by 5 bases and J by 4 bases, with 8 bases of the junction left unmatched. Germline CDR1 is MNHEY and CDR2 is SVGAGI. CDR3 sequence reads: CASSILTGGGTEAFF. The CDR3 bases are TGTGCCAGCAGTATACTGACAGGGGGTGGCACTGAAGCTTTCTTT.

CDR3 in DNA: TGCGCCAGCAGCCAAGTCAGACAGGGAACGGAAGAGCAGTACTTC. It yields the protein CASSQVRQGTEEQYF. The chain employs TRBV4-1 and TRBJ2-7; 7 bases line up with TRBD1. The V segment lost 1 base and the J segment 7 bases; nucleotides outside the gene matches: 10. Per the germline V gene, CDR1 is MGHRA and CDR2 is YSYEKL. CDR3 size: 15 residues.

The V and J genes are TRBV5-1 and TRBJ2-2, with no clear D. The CDR3 contains 13 residues. CDR1 is SGHRS, CDR2 YFSETQ, per germline. Trimming took 3 bases from V and 4 from J, leaving 7 bases between them. Here the CDR3 reads CASSWRGTGELFF. CDR3 in DNA: TGCGCCAGCAGCTGGCGAGGCACCGGGGAGCTGTTTTTT.

The gene calls are TRBV14 and TRBJ2-1; possible D gene TRBD2, 5 bases. This CDR3 spans 16 amino acids. V was trimmed by 0 bases and J by 8 bases, leaving 17 bases between them. Germline lookup yields CDR1 SGHDN and CDR2 FVKESK. The CDR3 is CASSQEEGRRIDEQFF. The CDR3 nucleotides are TGTGCCAGCAGCCAAGAGGAAGGGCGGAGGATCGATGAGCAGTTCTTC.

The chain uses TRBV30 and TRBJ1-6; tentative D call: TRBD1 (6 bases). The V and J ends lost 0 bases and 7 bases respectively, with 10 bases between them. The CDR3 length is 14 residues. The germline V gene has CDR1 GTSNPN and CDR2 SVGIG (reference sequence). CDR3 DNA sequence: TGTGCCTGGAGTGTCGGGCAGGGGAATTCACCCCTCCACTTT. Encoded protein: CAWSVGQGNSPLHF.

The chain has TRBV29-1 and TRBJ2-7; D unresolved. Germline CDR1 is SQVTM and CDR2 is ANQGSEA. CDR3 length equals 10 residues. V lost 6 bases and J 2 bases, leaving 5 bases between the germline ends. The CDR3 region is CSVYTYEQYF. The CDR3 bases are TGCAGCGTATATACCTACGAGCAGTACTTC.

The gene calls are TRBV6-5 and TRBJ2-2, with 8 nucleotides matching TRBD1. The CDR3 is made up of 14 amino acids. Germline V gives CDR1 MNHEY, CDR2 SVGAGI. J was trimmed by 6 bases and V by 5 bases; bases with no gene match: 5. The CDR3 sequence: CASSNGQGAGELFF. The DNA of the CDR3 is TGTGCCAGCAGTAACGGACAGGGAGCCGGGGAGCTGTTTTTT.

CDR3 in DNA: TGTGCCAGCAGCTTAGCGCCCCGCGCATCCTACAATGAGCAGTTCTTC. This gives the protein CASSLAPRASYNEQFF. This chain joins TRBV7-2 and TRBJ2-1; no firm D call. V was clipped by 0 bases and J by 1 base, with 10 bases between them. Per the germline V gene, CDR1 is SGHTA and CDR2 is FQGNSA. The CDR3 length is 16 residues.

This chain connects TRBV10-3 to TRBJ2-5; weak D call: TRBD1 (5 bases). Germline V CDR1 and CDR2: ENHRY, SYGVKD. The CDR3 spans 13 residues. CDR3 protein: CASRVYQGETQYF. CDR3 nucleotides: TGTGCGTCCCGAGTGTACCAGGGAGAGACCCAGTACTTC.

This clone was seen once. This sequence joins TRBV18 and TRBJ2-2; possibly TRBD1 for D (6 bases). Germline assignment: CDR1 KGHSH and CDR2 LQKENI. V was pared by 3 bases and J by 0 bases, with 11 bases between. The CDR3 has 16 residues. The CDR3 reads CASSPQGPPNTGELFF. CDR3 in DNA: TGTGCCAGCTCACCTCAGGGGCCACCGAACACCGGGGAGCTGTTTTTT.

The sample holds one count of this clone. This chain connects TRBV5-1 to TRBJ2-1; 15 nucleotides line up with TRBD2. This CDR3 comprises 16 residues. Germline V CDR1 and CDR2: SGHRS, YFSETQ. V lost 4 bases to trimming and J lost 8 bases; unmatched junction nucleotides: 7. CDR3 coding DNA: TGCGCCAGCAGCGAGGGACTAGCGGGAGGAGTCGATGAGCAGTTCTTC. It is translated as CASSEGLAGGVDEQFF.

The chain joins TRBV10-3 to TRBJ1-6; D unresolved. CDR1 is ENHRY, CDR2 SYGVKD, per germline. The germline V and J ends were trimmed by 10 bases and 5 bases, with 18 bases remaining between them. The CDR3 covers 15 residues. CDR3 DNA sequence: TGTGCCACCATGAGGGAGTACGGAAATAATTCACCCCTCCACTTT. Its translation: CATMREYGNNSPLHF.

CDR3 protein: CASSPVKHDGYTF. In nucleotides, the CDR3 is TGTGCCAGCTCACCAGTGAAACATGATGGCTACACCTTC. The chain is built from TRBV18 and TRBJ1-2; no clear D. Per the germline V gene, CDR1 is KGHSH and CDR2 is LQKENI. The CDR3 is made up of 13 amino acids. Trimming shortened V by 2 bases and J by 6 bases, and 10 bases separated the two germline ends.

This chain joins TRBV9 and TRBJ2-7; D remains ambiguous. V was clipped by 1 base and J by 2 bases, with 10 bases between them. CDR1 SGDLS and CDR2 YYNGEE come from the germline V gene. CDR3 length: 14 residues. CDR3 DNA: TGTGCCAGCAGCGTACTTCCAGATACCTACGAGCAGTACTTC. Amino acids: CASSVLPDTYEQYF.

Only one count was recorded for this clone. V gene TRBV28 combines with J gene TRBJ2-2; D gene ambiguous. The germline V gene has CDR1 MDHEN and CDR2 SYDVKM. The CDR3 is 14 residues long. V was cut by 8 bases and J by 6 bases, with 16 bases left in between. CDR3 amino acids: CASAPYTLAGELFF. The CDR3 DNA sequence: TGTGCCAGCGCGCCCTATACTCTGGCCGGGGAGCTGTTTTTT.